This T cell receptor beta chain was sequenced during a study of T-cell memory formation after mild COVID-19. One entry per CDR3 protein, called by TCRdb with MiXCR from the 5' RACE reads. Here the sample spans roughly 350,000 distinct CDR3 sequences, about 21% being singletons. Study findings and constraints: Mainly CM and EM harbored the contracting CD4+ clones; mainly EMRA harbored the CD8+ ones. Balance between CD4 and CD8 was seen in clones contracting day 15 to 85, and a CD4+ lean was seen in later expanders. For second-wave clones that peaked at day 37, SARS-CoV-2 specificity went unverified.

As to this clonotype: As yet, its antigen is unknown.

The V segment lost 7 bases and the J segment 8 bases; nucleotides outside the gene matches: 14. The CDR3 spans 16 residues. Sample: PBMCs or a T cell subset sorted from them (not recorded which). The TCR comes from an adult woman who had mild COVID-19 (a few samples of this study predate the infection). Cell type and time point are not known. This rearrangement joins TRBV12-3 or TRBV12-4 to TRBJ1-4; 9 bases match TRBD1. The CDR3 DNA reads as TGTGCCAGCAAAAAAGTTGACGGACAGGGGAGAGAAAAACTGTTTTTT. Translated: CASKKVDGQGREKLFF.